These T cell receptor beta chains were read from a single sample in a study of response to subunit inactivated influenza vaccine. TCRdb called the RT-PCR reads again in MiXCR, with one record for every CDR3 protein. The sample lists 650,000 to 850,000 distinct CDR3 sequences, over 11% occurring once. The sample here was PBMCs from blood, taken 14 to 15 days before vaccination. All receptors come from a man between 45 and 60 years old who received an inactivated influenza vaccine. Both conserved end residues are part of each CDR3. The order of the fields is V gene, J gene, D gene, clone size, CDR3 protein, CDR3 DNA. D genes are given only for firm matches. Only part of the rows carry a size: once, few, many, or a class if the clone is expanded.

>TRBV7-8|TRBJ2-3|TRBD2|.
CASSPRFSGRILADTQYF
TGTGCCAGCAGCCCCCGTTTTAGCGGGAGGATCTTAGCAGATACGCAGTATTTT
>TRBV7-2|TRBJ1-4|.|few
CASSPRTASNEKLFF
TGTGCCAGCAGCCCCCGGACAGCGTCTAATGAAAAACTGTTTTTT
>TRBV7-2|TRBJ2-1|.|few
CASSLLGDGRFGQFF
TGTGCCAGCAGCTTATTAGGGGACGGCAGGTTCGGGCAGTTCTTC
>TRBV20-1|TRBJ2-1|.|few
CSARLGANQNEQFF
TGCAGTGCTAGACTGGGGGCTAACCAGAATGAGCAGTTCTTC
>TRBV7-2|TRBJ2-1|.|.
CASSPRFRTVEIEQFF
TGTGCCAGCAGCCCTAGGTTTAGAACAGTGGAAATTGAGCAGTTCTTC
>TRBV5-1|TRBJ1-4|.|few
CASSIDSLNEKLFF
TGCGCCAGCAGCATAGACAGCCTAAATGAAAAACTGTTTTTT
>TRBV6-5|TRBJ1-6|.|few
CASSWVPGYNSPLHF
TGTGCCAGCAGTTGGGTTCCAGGGTACAATTCACCCCTCCACTTT
>TRBV18|TRBJ1-6|TRBD1|few
CASSPSGTGESLHF
TGTGCCAGCTCACCTTCCGGGACAGGGGAATCCCTCCACTTT
>TRBV7-9|TRBJ2-7|TRBD2|few
CASSRPSGERSSEQYF
TGTGCCAGCAGCCGGCCTAGCGGAGAACGGAGTAGCGAGCAGTACTTC
>TRBV24-1|TRBJ2-7|TRBD1|once
CATSDWGTGSEQYF
TGTGCCACCAGTGATTGGGGGACAGGGAGCGAGCAGTACTTC
>TRBV5-1|TRBJ2-1|TRBD2|few
CASSPRLAGGSRGNEQFF
TGCGCCAGCAGCCCGAGACTAGCGGGGGGGTCTCGCGGAAATGAGCAGTTCTTC
>TRBV29-1|TRBJ2-5|.|.
CSVRTVRESQYF
TGCAGCGTTCGGACGGTCCGAGAGAGCCAGTACTTC
>TRBV7-9|TRBJ2-1|.|.
CASSLGWAGRNEQFF
TGTGCCAGCAGCTTAGGCTGGGCGGGACGGAATGAGCAGTTCTTC
>TRBV25-1|TRBJ2-7|.|.
CASSDGGARAYEQYF
TGTGCCAGCAGTGATGGTGGAGCGCGAGCCTACGAGCAGTACTTC
>TRBV7-9|TRBJ2-3|.|.
CASSFGSGNTDTQYF
TGTGCCAGCAGCTTTGGGAGTGGGAACACAGATACGCAGTATTTT
>TRBV6-2/TRBV6-3|TRBJ1-1|TRBD1|few
CASSYLRRQGLPTEAFF
TGTGCCAGCAGTTACCTTCGACGACAGGGACTACCCACTGAAGCTTTCTTT
>TRBV19|TRBJ2-7|.|few
CASSTDGGLEQYF
TGTGCCAGTAGTACCGACGGAGGTCTGGAGCAGTACTTC
>TRBV2|TRBJ1-1|.|.
CASRGRTMNTEAFF
TGTGCCAGCAGAGGAAGGACTATGAACACTGAAGCTTTCTTT
>TRBV10-3|TRBJ1-2|.|few
CAILGRVGDGYTF
TGTGCCATCTTGGGGAGAGTAGGAGATGGCTACACCTTC
>TRBV29-1|TRBJ2-1|TRBD2|.
CSVDPGTSGYNEQFF
TGCAGCGTGGACCCCGGGACTAGCGGCTACAATGAGCAGTTCTTC
>TRBV12-3/TRBV12-4|TRBJ2-5|TRBD1|.
CASSLGRGQGADETQYF
TGTGCCAGCAGTTTAGGGAGAGGCCAGGGGGCCGACGAGACCCAGTACTTC
>TRBV10-3|TRBJ2-1|.|few
CAIMASDEQFF
TGTGCCATCATGGCGAGCGATGAGCAGTTCTTC
>TRBV6-1|TRBJ1-4|TRBD1|.
CASSSTGTGGEKLFF
TGTGCCAGCAGCAGTACCGGGACAGGGGGAGAAAAACTGTTTTTT
>TRBV28|TRBJ2-7|.|few
CASRGAGLGSYEQYF
TGTGCCAGCAGGGGGGCAGGGTTGGGTTCTTACGAGCAGTACTTC
>TRBV4-1|TRBJ2-3|.|.
CASSQDEGSTRTDTQYF
TGCGCCAGCAGCCAAGATGAGGGCAGTACTCGCACAGATACGCAGTATTTT